This entry describes one T cell receptor beta chain. Antigen unknown. These data originate in a study of PD-L1 blockade in urothelial cancer. In germline, CDR1 is SGHAT, CDR2 FQNNGV. V lost 5 bases, J lost 0 bases, and 7 bases stayed unmatched. This CDR3 comprises 15 residues. General study points: Pretreatment blood TCR clonality under the median forecast improved survival.

Here immunoSEQ multiplex PCR was the method, and the copy in TCRdb shows in-frame clones only, minus some. The sample lists 35,000 to 45,000 clones; around 79% were seen once. The gene calls are TRBV11-2 and TRBJ2-7; 7 nucleotides align to TRBD2. The sample was PBMCs, taken around atezolizumab (anti-PD-L1) treatment. This TCR was recovered from a man between 65 and 85 years old with urothelial cancer. The CDR3 region has the DNA TGTGCCAGCAGCGGGGGGACTACGGCCTCCTACGAGCAGTACTTC. This codes for CASSGGTTASYEQYF.